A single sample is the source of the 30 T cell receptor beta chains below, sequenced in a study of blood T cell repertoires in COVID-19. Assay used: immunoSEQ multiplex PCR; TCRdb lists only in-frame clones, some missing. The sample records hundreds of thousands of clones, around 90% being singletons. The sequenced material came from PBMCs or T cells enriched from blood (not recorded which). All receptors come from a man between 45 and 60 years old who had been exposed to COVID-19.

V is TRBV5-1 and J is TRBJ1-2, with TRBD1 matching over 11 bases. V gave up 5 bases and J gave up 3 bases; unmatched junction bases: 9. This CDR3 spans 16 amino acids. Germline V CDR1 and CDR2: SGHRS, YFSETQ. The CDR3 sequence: CASRDRGLYSDYGYTF. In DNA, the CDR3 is TGCGCCAGCAGGGACAGGGGGCTTTATAGCGACTATGGCTACACCTTC. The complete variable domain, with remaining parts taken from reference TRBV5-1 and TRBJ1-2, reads KAGVTQTPRYLIKTRGQQVTLSCSPISGHRSVSWYQQTPGQGLQFLFEYFSETQRNKGNFPGRFSGRQFSNSRSEMNVSTLELGDSALYLCASRDRGLYSDYGYTFGSGTRLTVV.

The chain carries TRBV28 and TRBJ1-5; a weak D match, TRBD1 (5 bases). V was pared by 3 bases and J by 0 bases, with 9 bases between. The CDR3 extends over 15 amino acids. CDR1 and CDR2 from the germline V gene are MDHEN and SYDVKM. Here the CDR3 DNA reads TGTGCCAGCAGTTTCATTGACAGTAGCAATCAGCCCCAGCATTTT. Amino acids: CASSFIDSSNQPQHF.

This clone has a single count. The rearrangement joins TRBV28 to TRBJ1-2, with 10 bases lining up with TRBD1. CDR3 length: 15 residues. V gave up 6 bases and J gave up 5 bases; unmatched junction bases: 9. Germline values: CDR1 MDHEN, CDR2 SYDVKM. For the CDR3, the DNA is TGTGCCAGCAGCCTTACCGGGACAGGGGTATATGGCTACACCTTC. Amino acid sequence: CASSLTGTGVYGYTF.

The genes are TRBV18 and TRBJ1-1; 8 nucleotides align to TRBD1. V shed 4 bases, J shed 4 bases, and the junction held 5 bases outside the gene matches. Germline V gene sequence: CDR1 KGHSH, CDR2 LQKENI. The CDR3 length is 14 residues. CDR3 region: CASSHGQGGTEAFF. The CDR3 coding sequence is TGTGCCAGCTCACACGGACAGGGCGGCACTGAAGCTTTCTTT.

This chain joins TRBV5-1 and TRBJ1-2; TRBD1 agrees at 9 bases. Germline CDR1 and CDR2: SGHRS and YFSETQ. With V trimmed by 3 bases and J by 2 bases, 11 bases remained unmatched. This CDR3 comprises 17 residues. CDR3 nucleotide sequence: TGCGCCAGCAGCTCCGGGACAGGGCCAGAGAAAAACTATGGCTACACCTTC. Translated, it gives CASSSGTGPEKNYGYTF.

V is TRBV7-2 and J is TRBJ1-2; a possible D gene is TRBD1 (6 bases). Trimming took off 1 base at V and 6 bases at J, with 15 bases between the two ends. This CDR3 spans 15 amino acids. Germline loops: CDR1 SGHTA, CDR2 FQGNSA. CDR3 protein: CASSLGPNRADGYTF. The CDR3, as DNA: TGTGCCAGCAGCTTAGGCCCGAACAGGGCGGATGGCTACACCTTC.

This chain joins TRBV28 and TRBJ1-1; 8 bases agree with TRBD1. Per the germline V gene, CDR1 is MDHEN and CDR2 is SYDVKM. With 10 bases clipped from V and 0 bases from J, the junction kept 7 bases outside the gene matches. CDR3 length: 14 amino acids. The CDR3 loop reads CANSRQGMNTEAFF. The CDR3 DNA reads TGTGCCAACAGCAGACAGGGGATGAACACTGAAGCTTTCTTT. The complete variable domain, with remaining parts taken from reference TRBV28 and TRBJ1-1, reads DVKVTQSSRYLVKRTGEKVFLECVQDMDHENMFWYRQDPGLGLRLIYFSYDVKMKEKGDIPEGYSVSREKKERFSLILESASTNQTSMYLCANSRQGMNTEAFFGQGTRLTVV.

In nucleotides, the CDR3 is TGTGCCAGCAGTGGCACGGGACAGACCTATGGCTACACCTTC. It yields the protein CASSGTGQTYGYTF. This chain joins TRBV2 and TRBJ1-2; TRBD1 matches at 7 bases. With V trimmed by 4 bases and J by 4 bases, 6 bases remained unmatched. Germline V lookup: CDR1 SNHLY, CDR2 FYNNEI. This CDR3 has 14 amino acids.

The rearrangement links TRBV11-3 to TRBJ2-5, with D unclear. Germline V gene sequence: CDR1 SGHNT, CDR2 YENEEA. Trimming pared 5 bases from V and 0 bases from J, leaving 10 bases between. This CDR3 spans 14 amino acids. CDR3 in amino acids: CASSPEWYQETQYF. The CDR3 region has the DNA TGTGCCAGCAGCCCAGAATGGTACCAAGAGACCCAGTACTTC.

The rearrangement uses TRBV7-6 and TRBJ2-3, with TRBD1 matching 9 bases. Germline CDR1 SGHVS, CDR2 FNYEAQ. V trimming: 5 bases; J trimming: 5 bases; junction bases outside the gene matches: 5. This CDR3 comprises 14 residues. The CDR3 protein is CASSPGQGQDTQYF. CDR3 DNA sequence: TGTGCCAGCAGCCCCGGACAGGGGCAAGATACGCAGTATTTT.

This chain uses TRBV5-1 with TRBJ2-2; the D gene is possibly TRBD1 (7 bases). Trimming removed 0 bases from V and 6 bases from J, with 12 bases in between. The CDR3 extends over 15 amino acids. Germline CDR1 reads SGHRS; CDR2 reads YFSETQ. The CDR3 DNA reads TGCGCCAGCAGCTTGGCTCAGGGGGGTTCCGGGGAGCTGTTTTTT. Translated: CASSLAQGGSGELFF.

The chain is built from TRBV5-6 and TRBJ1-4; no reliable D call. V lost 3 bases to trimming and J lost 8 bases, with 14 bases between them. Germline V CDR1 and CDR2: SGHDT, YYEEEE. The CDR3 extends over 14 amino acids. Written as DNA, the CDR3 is TGTGCCAGCAGCTCGGTTCGGGATCTGGAAAAACTGTTTTTT. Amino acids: CASSSVRDLEKLFF.

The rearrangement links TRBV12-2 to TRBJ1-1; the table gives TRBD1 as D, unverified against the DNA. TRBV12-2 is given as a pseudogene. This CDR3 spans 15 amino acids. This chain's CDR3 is CASRLGWDRNTEAFF. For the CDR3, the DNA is TGTGCAAGTCGCTTAGGCTGGGACAGGAACACTGAAGCTTTCTTT.

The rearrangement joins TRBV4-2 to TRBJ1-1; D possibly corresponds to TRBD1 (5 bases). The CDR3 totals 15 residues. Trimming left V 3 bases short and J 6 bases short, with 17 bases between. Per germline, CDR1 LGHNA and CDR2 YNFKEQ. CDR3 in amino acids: CASSHPVRGTAEAFF. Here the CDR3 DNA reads TGTGCCAGCAGCCACCCAGTTAGGGGCACGGCTGAAGCTTTCTTT.

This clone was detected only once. The CDR3 DNA reads TGTGCCAGCAGCCAAGCACCCCAGGGTTCAGGGGTTCCCGGGGAGCTGTTTTTT. It codes for CASSQAPQGSGVPGELFF. The rearrangement uses TRBV4-2 and TRBJ2-2; tentative D call: TRBD1 (6 bases). Germline CDR1 is LGHNA and CDR2 is YNFKEQ. V was pared by 1 base and J by 6 bases, with 21 bases between. This CDR3 spans 18 amino acids.

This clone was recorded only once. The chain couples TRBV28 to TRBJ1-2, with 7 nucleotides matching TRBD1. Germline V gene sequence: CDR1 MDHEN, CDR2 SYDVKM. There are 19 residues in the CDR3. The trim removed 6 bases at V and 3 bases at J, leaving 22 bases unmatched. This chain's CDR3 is CASRPYGRRGRFFDYGYTF. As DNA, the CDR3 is TGTGCCAGCAGACCGTACGGTCGAAGGGGGCGCTTTTTTGACTATGGCTACACCTTC.

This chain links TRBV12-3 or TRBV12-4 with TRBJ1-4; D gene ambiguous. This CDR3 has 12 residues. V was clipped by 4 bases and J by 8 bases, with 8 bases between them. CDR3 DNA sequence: TGTGCCAGCAGTTACACCTTGGAAAAACTGTTTTTT. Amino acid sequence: CASSYTLEKLFF.

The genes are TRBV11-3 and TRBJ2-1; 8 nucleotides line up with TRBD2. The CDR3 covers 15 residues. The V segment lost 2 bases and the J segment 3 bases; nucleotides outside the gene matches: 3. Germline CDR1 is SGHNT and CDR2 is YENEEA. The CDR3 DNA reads TGTGCCAGCAGCTTATTTGCGGGAGGCTACAATGAGCAGTTCTTC. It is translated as CASSLFAGGYNEQFF.

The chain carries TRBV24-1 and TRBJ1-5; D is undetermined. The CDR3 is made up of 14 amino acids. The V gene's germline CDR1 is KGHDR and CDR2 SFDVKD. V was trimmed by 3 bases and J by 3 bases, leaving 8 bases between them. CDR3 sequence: CATSDPGYNQPQHF. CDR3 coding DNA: TGTGCCACCAGTGATCCCGGGTACAATCAGCCCCAGCATTTT.

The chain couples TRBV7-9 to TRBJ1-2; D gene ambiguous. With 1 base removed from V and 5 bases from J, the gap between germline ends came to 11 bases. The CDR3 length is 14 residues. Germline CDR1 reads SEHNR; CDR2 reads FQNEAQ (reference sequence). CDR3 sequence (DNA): TGTGCCAGCAGCTTAGGAGGGTCTGATTATGGCTACACCTTC. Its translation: CASSLGGSDYGYTF.

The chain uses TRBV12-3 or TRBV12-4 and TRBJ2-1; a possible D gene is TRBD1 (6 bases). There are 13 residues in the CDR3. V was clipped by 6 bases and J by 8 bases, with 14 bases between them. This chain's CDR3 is CASRKGQDDEQFF. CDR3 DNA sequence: TGTGCCAGCAGAAAGGGACAAGACGATGAGCAGTTCTTC.

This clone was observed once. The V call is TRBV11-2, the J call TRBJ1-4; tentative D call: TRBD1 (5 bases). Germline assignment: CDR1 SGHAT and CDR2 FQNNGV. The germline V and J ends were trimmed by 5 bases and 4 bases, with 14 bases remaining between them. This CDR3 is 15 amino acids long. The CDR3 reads CASSATASLNEKLFF. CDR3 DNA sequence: TGTGCCAGCAGCGCGACAGCCTCCCTTAATGAAAAACTGTTTTTT. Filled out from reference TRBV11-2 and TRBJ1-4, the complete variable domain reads EAGVAQSPRYKIIEKRQSVAFWCNPISGHATLYWYQQILGQGPKLLIQFQNNGVVDDSQLPKDRFSAERLKGVDSTLKIQPAKLEDSAVYLCASSATASLNEKLFFGSGTQLSVL.

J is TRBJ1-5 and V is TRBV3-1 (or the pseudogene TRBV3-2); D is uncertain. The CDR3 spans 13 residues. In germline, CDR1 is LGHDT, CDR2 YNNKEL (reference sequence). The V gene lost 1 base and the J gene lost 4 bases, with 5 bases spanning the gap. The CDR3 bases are TGTGCCAGCAGCCAAGCCCGGAATCAGCCCCAGCATTTT. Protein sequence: CASSQARNQPQHF.

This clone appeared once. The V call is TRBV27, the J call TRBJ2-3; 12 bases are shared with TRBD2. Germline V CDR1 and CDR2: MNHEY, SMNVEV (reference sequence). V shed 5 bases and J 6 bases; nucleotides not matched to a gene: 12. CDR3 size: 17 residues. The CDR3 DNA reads TGTGCCAGCAGTCGGCTAGCGGGGGGGCTGACTTCGGATACGCAGTATTTT. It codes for CASSRLAGGLTSDTQYF.

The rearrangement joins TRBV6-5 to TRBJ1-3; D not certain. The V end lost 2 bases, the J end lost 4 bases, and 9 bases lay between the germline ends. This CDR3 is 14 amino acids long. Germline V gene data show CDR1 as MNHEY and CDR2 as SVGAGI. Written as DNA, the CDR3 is TGTGCCAGCAGTTACGCGACGGGGGGAAACACCATATATTTT. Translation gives CASSYATGGNTIYF.

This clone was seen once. CDR3 sequence reads: CASALGQGNQPQHF. CDR3 coding DNA: TGTGCTAGTGCATTGGGACAGGGCAATCAGCCCCAGCATTTT. The chain recombines TRBV12-5 with TRBJ1-5; 8 nucleotides line up with TRBD1. Germline trimming cut 7 bases from V and 2 bases from J; bases unmatched to any gene: 4. Germline-derived CDR1 and CDR2 are LGHNT and FRNRAP. This CDR3 is 14 amino acids long.

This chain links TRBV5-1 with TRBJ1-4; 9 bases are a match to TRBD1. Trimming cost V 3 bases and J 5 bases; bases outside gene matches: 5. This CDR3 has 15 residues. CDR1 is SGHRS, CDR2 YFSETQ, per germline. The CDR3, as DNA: TGCGCCAGCAGCTATGCTGGGACAGGGAATGAAAAACTGTTTTTT. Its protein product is CASSYAGTGNEKLFF.

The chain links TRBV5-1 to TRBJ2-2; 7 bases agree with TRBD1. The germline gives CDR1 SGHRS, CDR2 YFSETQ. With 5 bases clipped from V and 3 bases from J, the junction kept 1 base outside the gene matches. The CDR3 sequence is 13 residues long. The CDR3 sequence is CASSQGDTGELFF. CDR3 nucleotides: TGCGCCAGCAGTCAGGGGGACACCGGGGAGCTGTTTTTT. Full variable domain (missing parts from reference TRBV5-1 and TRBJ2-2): KAGVTQTPRYLIKTRGQQVTLSCSPISGHRSVSWYQQTPGQGLQFLFEYFSETQRNKGNFPGRFSGRQFSNSRSEMNVSTLELGDSALYLCASSQGDTGELFFGEGSRLTVL.

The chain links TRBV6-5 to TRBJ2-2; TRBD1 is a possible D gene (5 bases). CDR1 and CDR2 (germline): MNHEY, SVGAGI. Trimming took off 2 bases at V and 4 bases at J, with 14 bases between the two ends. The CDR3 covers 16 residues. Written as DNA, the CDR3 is TGTGCCAGCAGTTACGGGGTGGGGCTACTCACCGGGGAGCTGTTTTTT. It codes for CASSYGVGLLTGELFF.

CDR3: CASGTSGYNEQFF. The CDR3 nucleotides read TGTGCCAGTGGGACTAGCGGTTACAATGAGCAGTTCTTC. The J gene is TRBJ2-1, the V gene TRBV19, with 11 bases aligning to TRBD2. V dropped 8 bases and J dropped 4; count of bases not matched to a gene: 1. The CDR3 sequence is 13 residues long. Germline values: CDR1 LNHDA, CDR2 SQIVND (reference sequence).